These T cell receptor beta chains were read from a single sample in a study of cytotoxic CD8 clonotypes in ibrutinib-treated CLL. Repertoires were generated with immunoSEQ multiplex PCR, while TCRdb's copy carries only in-frame clones and drops some. The sample records about 180,000 clones, approximately 84% being singletons. Sequences were derived from PBMCs, sampled after 24 months of ibrutinib treatment. The receptors shown here come from a human donor with chronic lymphocytic leukemia. Both conserved end residues are part of each CDR3. A D gene is named only where the DNA matches it firmly. Expanded clones get a size class; other rows say once, few or many, or leave the size out.

j_call v_call d_call clone_size cdr3_aa cdr3_nt
TRBJ2-2 TRBV9 NA NA CASSPYWAQGTGELFF TGTGCCAGCAGCCCTTATTGGGCCCAGGGGACCGGGGAGCTGTTTTTT
TRBJ1-1 TRBV7-6 NA NA CASSLGQNTEAFF TGTGCCAGCAGCTTAGGCCAAAACACTGAAGCTTTCTTT
TRBJ1-2 TRBV6-6 TRBD1 once CASTRTGQGYYGYTF TGTGCCAGCACCCGAACGGGACAGGGCTACTATGGCTACACCTTC
TRBJ1-2 TRBV2 TRBD1 NA CASSRDRGNYGYTF TGTGCCAGCAGCAGGGACAGGGGTAACTATGGCTACACCTTC
TRBJ2-1 TRBV6-1 NA NA CASSIKPRDPNEQFF TGTGCCAGCAGTATCAAACCCCGGGACCCCAATGAGCAGTTCTTC
TRBJ2-7 TRBV28 TRBD1 NA CASIGQGQGVGEQYF TGTGCCAGCATCGGCCAGGGACAGGGCGTGGGGGAGCAGTACTTC
TRBJ2-1 TRBV4-3 NA NA CASSRNRVGNEQFF TGCGCCAGCAGCCGCAATAGGGTAGGCAATGAGCAGTTCTTC
TRBJ1-2 TRBV11-2 NA few CASSFRGGYTF TGTGCCAGCAGCTTCCGGGGTGGCTACACCTTC
TRBJ1-2 TRBV28 NA NA CASSLGQGGYTF TGTGCCAGCAGTTTAGGCCAGGGGGGCTACACCTTC
TRBJ2-1 TRBV25-1 TRBD2 NA CASSPGTSGYNEQFF TGTGCCAGCAGTCCGGGGACTAGCGGATACAATGAGCAGTTCTTC
TRBJ2-1 TRBV5-1 NA once CASSLVGQDRVRSYNEQFF TGCGCCAGCAGCTTGGTGGGGCAGGACCGGGTTCGCTCCTACAATGAGCAGTTCTTC
TRBJ2-3 TRBV18 NA NA CASSPGVGADTQYF TGTGCCAGCTCACCGGGGGTTGGGGCAGATACGCAGTATTTT
TRBJ1-1 TRBV30 NA NA CAWSEARRYTEAFF TGTGCCTGGAGTGAAGCCCGGAGATACACTGAAGCTTTCTTT
TRBJ1-1 TRBV28 NA NA CASIILGAEAFF TGTGCCAGCATTATTTTGGGGGCTGAAGCTTTCTTT
TRBJ1-6 TRBV7-2 TRBD1 NA CASRLTGNNSPLHF TGTGCCAGCAGATTGACAGGGAATAATTCACCCCTCCACTTT
TRBJ2-7 TRBV12-2 NA NA CASRFLKEAASSYEQYF TGTGCAAGTCGCTTCTTGAAGGAAGCCGCGAGCTCCTACGAGCAGTACTTC
TRBJ2-2 TRBV7-2 TRBD1 NA CASSLLTGSPGELFF TGTGCCAGCAGCCTACTGACAGGGAGTCCCGGGGAGCTGTTTTTT
TRBJ2-1 TRBV27 TRBD2 NA CASSLLLAGVRNEQFF TGTGCCAGCAGTTTACTGCTAGCGGGAGTTCGGAATGAGCAGTTCTTC
TRBJ1-2 TRBV5-4 NA many CASSLADAMGYTF TGTGCCAGCAGCTTGGCGGACGCCATGGGCTACACCTTC
TRBJ1-5 TRBV19 NA NA CASSKQGQGNQPQHF TGTGCCAGTAGCAAACAGGGTCAGGGCAATCAGCCCCAGCATTTT
TRBJ1-2 TRBV5-8 NA NA CASSLNFHGYTF TGTGCCAGCAGCTTGAACTTCCATGGCTACACCTTC
TRBJ2-2 TRBV5-6 NA NA CASSPTPVLNTGELFF TGTGCCAGCAGCCCCACACCCGTTCTTAACACCGGGGAGCTGTTTTTT
TRBJ1-1 TRBV5-1 TRBD1 NA CASRQDRVTEAFF TGCGCCAGCAGGCAAGACAGGGTGACTGAAGCTTTCTTT
TRBJ2-2 TRBV7-2 NA NA CASTKPSANFKNTGELFF TGTGCCAGCACCAAACCGAGCGCGAACTTCAAGAACACCGGGGAGCTGTTTTTT
TRBJ1-1 TRBV7-3 NA NA CASSLTPIRDTEAFF TGTGCCAGCAGCTTAACTCCTATACGGGACACTGAAGCTTTCTTT
TRBJ2-7 TRBV9 NA few CASSALTGSYEQYF TGTGCCAGCAGCGCGCTGACAGGCTCCTACGAGCAGTACTTC
TRBJ1-6 TRBV7-9 TRBD1 NA CASSLRQGDSPLHF TGTGCCAGCAGCCTACGACAGGGCGATTCACCCCTCCACTTT
TRBJ2-1 TRBV14 NA NA CASSHTGTPYNEQFF TGTGCCAGCAGCCACACCGGGACACCTTACAATGAGCAGTTCTTC
TRBJ2-3 TRBV28 TRBD2 NA CAAPRTSGSGGNTDTQYF TGTGCCGCTCCCCGGACTAGCGGGAGCGGGGGGAACACAGATACGCAGTATTTT
TRBJ2-7 TRBV7-6 NA NA CASSFGTSPLEQYF TGTGCCAGCAGCTTTGGGACATCTCCTCTCGAGCAGTACTTC
TRBJ2-1 TRBV4-1 NA NA CASSPFQVISYNEQFF TGCGCCAGCAGCCCTTTCCAGGTAATCTCCTACAATGAGCAGTTCTTC
TRBJ1-4 TRBV5-1 NA few CASSLSWDARGEKLFF TGCGCCAGCAGCTTGTCGTGGGACGCAAGGGGTGAAAAACTGTTTTTT
TRBJ1-4 TRBV11-2 TRBD1 NA CASSDQQGARGEKLFF TGTGCCAGCAGCGACCAACAGGGGGCGCGTGGGGAAAAACTGTTTTTT
TRBJ1-2 TRBV9 TRBD1 once CASSQGQGALNYGYTF TGTGCCAGCAGCCAGGGACAGGGGGCATTAAACTATGGCTACACCTTC
TRBJ1-2 TRBV21-1 NA NA CASSKERGVYGYTF TGTGCCAGCAGCAAAGAACGGGGCGTCTATGGCTACACCTTC